Each of the 25 T cell receptor beta chains below was sequenced from the same sample in a study of T-cell memory formation after mild COVID-19. TCRdb recomputed calls from the 5' RACE reads with MiXCR, one row per CDR3 protein. The table records about 470,000 distinct CDR3 sequences, roughly 23% of them present only once. The specimen sequenced was PBMCs or a T cell subset sorted from them (not recorded which). Source of these receptors: an adult woman who had mild COVID-19 (a few samples of this study predate the infection). Cell type and time point are not known.

The chain employs TRBV7-6 and TRBJ2-1; 14 nucleotides agree with TRBD2. The V gene end was trimmed by 5 bases and the J gene end by 8 bases; junction bases not matched to a gene: 8. The CDR3 has 16 residues. Germline V gene lookup returns CDR1 SGHVS and CDR2 FNYEAQ. Here the CDR3 DNA reads TGTGCCAGCAGCCCAGAGGGACTAGCGGGAGAGGATGAGCAGTTCTTC. It encodes CASSPEGLAGEDEQFF.

This chain links TRBV13 with TRBJ2-1; D is unclear. This CDR3 is built from 16 residues. Trimming pared 5 bases from V and 0 bases from J, leaving 14 bases between. Germline CDR1 reads PRHDT; CDR2 reads FYEKMQ (reference sequence). DNA of the CDR3: TGTGCCAGCAGCAACCGAAGGCCCCACTCCTACAATGAGCAGTTCTTC. Its protein is CASSNRRPHSYNEQFF.

The table lists this clonotype with a few counts. This chain joins TRBV20-1 and TRBJ2-3, with 11 bases lining up with TRBD2. Germline V lookup: CDR1 DFQATT, CDR2 SNEGSKA (reference sequence). The CDR3 covers 15 residues. V lost 0 bases, J lost 1 base, and 0 bases stayed unmatched. The CDR3 DNA is TGCAGTGCTAGAGAACTAGCGGGAGGCACAGATACGCAGTATTTT. Its protein product is CSARELAGGTDTQYF.

The gene calls are TRBV14 and TRBJ2-1, with D tentatively TRBD1 (6 bases). Germline V gives CDR1 SGHDN, CDR2 FVKESK. The CDR3 length is 14 residues. Trimming took 4 bases from V and 4 from J, leaving 11 bases between them. CDR3 DNA: TGTGCCAGCAGCCTCGGGGACACTTACAATGAGCAGTTCTTC. It encodes CASSLGDTYNEQFF.

This clonotype was recorded a few times. The chain carries TRBV20-1 and TRBJ2-5, with TRBD2 as a possible D gene (5 bases). V was clipped by 5 bases and J by 7 bases, with 17 bases between them. Germline CDR1 and CDR2: DFQATT and SNEGSKA (reference sequence). There are 13 residues in the CDR3. CDR3 in amino acids: CSALGPGSVTQYF. The DNA of the CDR3 is TGCAGTGCTTTAGGGCCGGGATCAGTGACCCAGTACTTC.

The V gene is TRBV14, the J gene TRBJ2-7; TRBD1 or TRBD2 may be the D gene (5 bases each). Trimming removed 1 base from V and 5 bases from J, with 15 bases in between. The CDR3 spans 15 residues. CDR1 is SGHDN, CDR2 FVKESK, per germline. The CDR3 coding sequence is TGTGCCAGCAGCCAAGCAAGGGGCTGGGAGAACGAGCAGTACTTC. It yields the protein CASSQARGWENEQYF.

V usage is TRBV7-2 and J usage is TRBJ2-5, with a weak D call TRBD2 (6 bases). The ends were cut back, 0 bases at V and 5 bases at J, with 10 bases in the middle. From germline, CDR1 is SGHTA and CDR2 FQGNSA. The CDR3 has 14 amino acids. This chain's CDR3 is CASSLAGGWETQYF. The CDR3 DNA sequence: TGTGCCAGCAGCTTAGCTGGGGGGTGGGAGACCCAGTACTTC. Drawing the rest from reference TRBV7-2 and TRBJ2-5, the complete variable domain is GAGVSQSPSNKVTEKGKDVELRCDPISGHTALYWYRQSLGQGLEFLIYFQGNSAPDKSGLPSDRFSAERTGGSVSTLTIQRTQQEDSAVYLCASSLAGGWETQYFGPGTRLLVL.

The chain is built from TRBV3-1 and TRBJ2-1; D possibly corresponds to TRBD2 (6 bases). Trimming removed 1 base from V and 8 bases from J, with 15 bases in between. Per germline, CDR1 LGHDT and CDR2 YNNKEL (reference sequence). The CDR3 has 15 residues. As DNA, the CDR3 is TGTGCCAGCAGCCAAGTGGGCCGGGAGTCGGATGAGCAGTTCTTC. As protein: CASSQVGRESDEQFF.

The CDR3 region has the DNA TGTGCCAGCAGCCAAGATCATAGGGGGCCGAACACCGGGGAGCTGTTTTTT. This codes for CASSQDHRGPNTGELFF. The chain joins TRBV3-1 to TRBJ2-2, with 7 bases identical to TRBD1. CDR1 and CDR2 from the germline V gene are LGHDT and YNNKEL (reference sequence). The CDR3 runs to 17 residues. J gave up 0 bases and V 0 bases, and 4 bases lay outside the gene matches.

The count of this clonotype is one. V gene TRBV25-1 combines with J gene TRBJ1-1, with D possibly being TRBD1 (6 bases). Germline CDR1 MGHDK, CDR2 SYGVNS. The CDR3 is made up of 15 amino acids. V lost 3 bases and J lost 3, with 14 bases in between. The DNA of the CDR3 is TGTGCCAGCAGTGACCCGAAAGCAGGGGACACTGAAGCTTTCTTT. It codes for CASSDPKAGDTEAFF.

This clonotype was seen a few times. The chain joins TRBV9 to TRBJ2-5, with 7 bases fitting TRBD1. Germline V gives CDR1 SGDLS, CDR2 YYNGEE. With 4 bases clipped from V and 2 bases from J, the junction kept 8 bases outside the gene matches. The CDR3 contains 15 residues. CDR3 in DNA: TGTGCCAGCAGCACAAGGACAGGTTTTCAAGAGACCCAGTACTTC. Translation: CASSTRTGFQETQYF.

V gene TRBV2 combines with J gene TRBJ2-6; D tentatively reads TRBD1 or TRBD2 (5 bases each). Germline lookup yields CDR1 SNHLY and CDR2 FYNNEI. V lost 3 bases to trimming and J lost 2 bases, with 14 bases between them. The CDR3 runs to 17 residues. As DNA, the CDR3 is TGTGCCAGCAGTGATCTTCTGGGGGTGGCTGGGGCCAACGTCCTGACTTTC. Amino acid sequence: CASSDLLGVAGANVLTF.

The chain is built from TRBV11-3 and TRBJ2-1; D uncertain. The CDR3 runs to 16 residues. V was shortened by 4 bases and J by 0 bases, with 13 bases between the two germline ends. Germline-derived CDR1 and CDR2 are SGHNT and YENEEA. The CDR3 DNA reads TGTGCCAGCAGCTCCACACACGCGAGCTCCTACAATGAGCAGTTCTTC. Amino acids: CASSSTHASSYNEQFF.

The chain links TRBV5-1 to TRBJ2-1, with 9 bases aligning to TRBD1. Germline V gene lookup returns CDR1 SGHRS and CDR2 YFSETQ. The V and J ends lost 1 base and 5 bases, in that order; junction bases with no gene match: 1. This CDR3 has 14 residues. The CDR3 nucleotides are TGCGCCAGCAGCTTGTGGACAGGGGACAATGAGCAGTTCTTC. Translation gives CASSLWTGDNEQFF.

The chain couples TRBV5-1 to TRBJ1-1; tentative D call: TRBD1 (6 bases). Germline V gene sequence: CDR1 SGHRS, CDR2 YFSETQ. The CDR3 contains 16 residues. Trimming cost V 4 bases and J 1 base, with 17 bases left between them. The CDR3, as DNA: TGCGCCAGCAGCCCCGGGGCAGGGGAGGGGAACACTGAAGCTTTCTTT. Its protein product is CASSPGAGEGNTEAFF.

Points on this clonotype: A read error is likely, as this CDR3 ends without the conserved phenylalanine or tryptophan. No DNA is shown, since the ends of the CDR3 on it are uncertain; the CDR3 is the one TCRdb lists. The rearrangement links TRBV7-3 to TRBJ1-1. The CDR3 sequence runs 9 residues, both termini included. CDR1 is SGHTA and CDR2 is FQGTGA in the germline V gene. CDR3 amino acids: CASSFGVVL.

Ten or more counts support this clonotype. The genes are TRBV5-5 and TRBJ2-3, with D tentatively TRBD1 (5 bases). V shed 0 bases and J shed 4 bases, with 12 bases lying between them. There are 15 residues in the CDR3. CDR1 SGHKS and CDR2 YYEKEE come from the germline V gene (reference sequence). In nucleotides, the CDR3 is TGTGCCAGCAGCTTGGAAACCCTCAGGGCAGATACGCAGTATTTT. It yields the protein CASSLETLRADTQYF. The full variable domain, rest sourced from reference TRBV5-5 and TRBJ2-3, is DAGVTQSPTHLIKTRGQQVTLRCSPISGHKSVSWYQQVLGQGPQFIFQYYEKEERGRGNFPDRFSARQFPNYSSELNVNALLLGDSALYLCASSLETLRADTQYFGPGTRLTVL.

The sample holds many counts of this clonotype. V is TRBV6-2 or TRBV6-3 and J is TRBJ2-7; 7 positions match TRBD2. CDR1 and CDR2 from the germline V gene are MNHEY and SVGEGT. CDR3 length equals 11 residues. The CDR3 sequence is CAGGSSYEQYF. The CDR3 DNA follows: TGTGCGGGAGGGAGCTCCTACGAGCAGTACTTC.

This clonotype was counted between two and nine times. This chain links TRBV10-3 with TRBJ2-3; D is tentatively TRBD1 or TRBD2 (6 bases each). The CDR3 extends over 13 amino acids. The germline V gene encodes CDR1 ENHRY and CDR2 SYGVKD. The germline V and J ends were trimmed by 10 bases and 2 bases, with 13 bases remaining between them. CDR3 nucleotides: TGTGCCACCCGGAGGGGGGCCACAGATACGCAGTATTTT. This sequence encodes CATRRGATDTQYF.

This clonotype was observed a few times. The chain has TRBV4-2 and TRBJ2-2; tentatively, D is TRBD1 (5 bases). The ends were cut back, 11 bases at V and 2 bases at J, with 12 bases in the middle. The CDR3 runs 13 residues. Per the germline V gene, CDR1 is LGHNA and CDR2 is YNFKEQ. The CDR3 DNA sequence: TGTGCCTACATGGACACAAACACCGGGGAGCTGTTTTTT. This sequence encodes CAYMDTNTGELFF.

The genes are TRBV9 and TRBJ1-1, with a tentative D call TRBD1 (5 bases). The CDR3 is 15 amino acids. CDR1 and CDR2 (germline): SGDLS, YYNGEE. V lost 4 bases and J 1 base, leaving 14 bases between the germline ends. CDR3 protein: CASSPLWGKNTEAFF. The DNA of the CDR3 is TGTGCCAGCAGCCCCCTCTGGGGGAAGAACACTGAAGCTTTCTTT.

The V gene is TRBV25-1, the J gene TRBJ1-1; no definite D call. Trimming shortened V by 3 bases and J by 7 bases, and 9 bases separated the two germline ends. CDR3 size: 12 residues. From germline, CDR1 is MGHDK and CDR2 SYGVNS. In DNA form, the CDR3 reads TGTGCCAGCAGTGACCTACCGGGTGAAGCTTTCTTT. It encodes CASSDLPGEAFF.

The gene calls are TRBV2 and TRBJ2-1, with 9 bases fitting TRBD2. This CDR3 is built from 18 residues. CDR1 and CDR2 (germline): SNHLY, FYNNEI. Germline trimming cut 2 bases from V and 0 bases from J; bases unmatched to any gene: 8. The DNA for the CDR3 is TGTGCCAGCAGTGAACCGAGCGGGAGGACAGTCTCCTACAATGAGCAGTTCTTC. It translates to CASSEPSGRTVSYNEQFF.

This clonotype has a single count. V and J are TRBV7-6 and TRBJ2-3; 7 bases fit TRBD2. J lost 3 bases, V lost 0 bases, and 12 bases had no gene match. The CDR3 extends over 18 amino acids. Germline CDR1 and CDR2: SGHVS and FNYEAQ. The CDR3 DNA reads TGTGCCAGCAGCTTAGCCTCTGCGGGACTAACTGGAACAGATACGCAGTATTTT. Protein sequence: CASSLASAGLTGTDTQYF.

The rearrangement joins TRBV7-2 to TRBJ1-1, with D unclear. The CDR3 runs 13 residues. The germline V and J ends were trimmed by 3 bases and 7 bases, with 12 bases remaining between them. Per germline, CDR1 SGHTA and CDR2 FQGNSA. The CDR3 protein is CASSFYSQVEAFF. The CDR3 region has the DNA TGTGCCAGCAGCTTTTATTCACAAGTTGAAGCTTTCTTT.